This note documents a single T cell receptor beta chain sequence. Antigen: not known. This entry comes from a study of long-term antiretroviral therapy in people with HIV. Broader study findings: On ART adherence, viral resistance or therapy changes, no data were available.

This was the immunoSEQ v3.0 assay at survey level. Assay used: immunoSEQ multiplex PCR; TCRdb lists only in-frame clones, some missing. The top ten clones hold 8% of a sample with some 20,000 clones, about 81% of them seen once. Germline CDR1 and CDR2: SGHDN and FVKESK. Trimming removed 2 bases at V and 0 bases at J, with 2 bases between. This CDR3 is 13 amino acids long. From each donor, at least one pre-ART PBMC sample and at least two post-ART PBMC samples were obtained. The material sequenced was unsorted PBMCs, taken 0.9 years after starting antiretroviral therapy. The sequence was collected from a man younger than 35 with HIV. The genes are TRBV14 and TRBJ1-3; D remains unclear. DNA for the CDR3: TGTGCCAGCAGCCAAAACTCTGGAAACACCATATATTTT. Encoded protein: CASSQNSGNTIYF.